The entry that follows covers one TCR beta chain sequence. The data originate from a study of cytomegalovirus exposure and HLA in healthy donors. Germline CDR1 and CDR2: SGHTA and FQGTGA. This CDR3 has 14 residues. V gave up 2 bases and J gave up 0 bases, with 7 bases separating them. 60 Vbeta and 13 Jbeta primers were used in PCR. This table comes from immunoSEQ multiplex PCR, and its TCRdb copy is limited to in-frame clones, with some not included. This table has 90,000 to 100,000 clones, 76% appearing once. V gene TRBV7-3 combines with J gene TRBJ1-1, with D unclear. The sequence came from a man between 40 and 49 years old in good health and CMV-seronegative. The sequenced sample was PBMCs. The CDR3 loop is CASSLYSVNTEAFF. Here the CDR3 DNA reads TGTGCCAGCAGCTTATATAGCGTGAACACTGAAGCTTTCTTT.